This entry is about one T cell receptor beta chain. V lost 0 bases, J lost 4 bases, and 9 bases lay in between. This CDR3 spans 15 amino acids. In germline, CDR1 is LGHNA, CDR2 YNFKEQ. TCRdb redid the calling of the 5' RACE reads with MiXCR, one entry per CDR3 protein. The data contain some 240,000 distinct CDR3 sequences, around 5.2% of them singletons. This entry is derived from a study of T cells after yellow fever vaccination. The sequencing here drew on CD4+ T cells sorted from PBMCs, taken on the day of the yellow fever booster vaccination. This sequence originates from a young man who received the YFV17D yellow fever vaccine. The J gene is TRBJ2-2, the V gene TRBV4-2; D unclear. The DNA of the CDR3 is TGTGCCAGCAGCCAAGACCTTAGACGCACCGGGGAGCTGTTTTTT. Its translation is CASSQDLRRTGELFF.